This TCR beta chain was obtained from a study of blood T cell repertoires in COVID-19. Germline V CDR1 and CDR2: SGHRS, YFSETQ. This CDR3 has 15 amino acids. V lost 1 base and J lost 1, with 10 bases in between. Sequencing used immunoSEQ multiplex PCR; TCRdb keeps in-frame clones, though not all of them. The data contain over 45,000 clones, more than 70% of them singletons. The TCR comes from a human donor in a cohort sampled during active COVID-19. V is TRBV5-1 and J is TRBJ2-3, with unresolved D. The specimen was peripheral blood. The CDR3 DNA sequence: TGCGCCAGCAGCTTGACCCCCCTAGGCACAGATACGCAGTATTTT. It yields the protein CASSLTPLGTDTQYF.